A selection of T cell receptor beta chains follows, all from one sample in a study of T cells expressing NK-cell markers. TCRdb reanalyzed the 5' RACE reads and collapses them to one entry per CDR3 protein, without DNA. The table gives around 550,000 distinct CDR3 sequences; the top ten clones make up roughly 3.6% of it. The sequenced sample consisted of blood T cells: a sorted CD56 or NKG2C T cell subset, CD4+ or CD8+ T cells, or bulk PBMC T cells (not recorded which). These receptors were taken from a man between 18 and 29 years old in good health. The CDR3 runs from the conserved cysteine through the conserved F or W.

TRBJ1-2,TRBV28,CASSRGQRYGYTF
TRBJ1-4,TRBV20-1,CSARVRGELFF
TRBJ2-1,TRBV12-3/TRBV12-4,CASTDGPGLAGGYNEQFF
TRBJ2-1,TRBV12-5,CAVTSDESYNEQFF
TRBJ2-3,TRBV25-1,CASSESIRADTQYF
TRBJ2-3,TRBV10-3,CAISAVAGSTDTQYF
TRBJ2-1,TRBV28,CASSSPLAGNSYNEQFF
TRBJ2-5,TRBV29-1,CSVGTSVETQYF
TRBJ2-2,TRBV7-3,CASSLKGRGLAGLTNTGELFF
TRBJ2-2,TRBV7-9,CASSLLSAYGGAPGELFF
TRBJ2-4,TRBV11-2,CASSLGGWGGRAKNIQYF
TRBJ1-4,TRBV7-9,CADLDGEKLFF
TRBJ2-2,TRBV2,CASSKTGPTSAGELFF
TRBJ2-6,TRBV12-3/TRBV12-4,CASSLRAGPLSGANVLTF
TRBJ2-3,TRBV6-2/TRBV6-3,CASSYLGVSDTQYF
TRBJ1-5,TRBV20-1,CSARDSEMDQPQHF
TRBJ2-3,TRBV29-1,CSAGGVGTDTQYF
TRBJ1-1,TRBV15,CATSRDLGGNTEAFF
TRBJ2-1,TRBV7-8,CASSSGVGSSSYNEQFF
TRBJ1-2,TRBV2,CASSETTASYGYTF
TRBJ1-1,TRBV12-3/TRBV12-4,CASRVRRGGTEAFF
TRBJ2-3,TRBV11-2,CASRDWGLDTQYF
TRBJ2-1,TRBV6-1,CASSRPGTGGSYNEQFF
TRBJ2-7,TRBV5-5,CASSSAVSYEQYF
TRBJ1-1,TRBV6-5,CASGDRGTEAFF
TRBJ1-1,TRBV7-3,CASSPGPQGLYTEAFF
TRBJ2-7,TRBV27,CATTTSGTGAQGEQYF
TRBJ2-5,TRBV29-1,CSVTLWETQYF
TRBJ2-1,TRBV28,CASMTSGSSLYNEQFF
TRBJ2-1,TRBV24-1,CAAGRNNEQFF
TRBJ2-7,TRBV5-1,CASSLDHLSGRSYEQYF
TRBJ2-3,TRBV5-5,CASRPRDSSSNLKTQYF
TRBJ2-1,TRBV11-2,CASSLAGSGSGYEQFF
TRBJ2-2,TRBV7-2,CASSSIVAWPGELFF
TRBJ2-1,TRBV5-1,CASSPEAGGPMWNEQFF
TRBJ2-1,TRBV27,CASSLPTLVREGPNEQFF
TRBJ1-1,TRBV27,CASRLLGQGTGTEAFF
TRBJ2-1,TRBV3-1,CASRSGLVYNEQFF
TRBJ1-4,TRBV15,CATGLDRGEKLFF
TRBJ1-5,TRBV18,CASSPPGAQPQHF
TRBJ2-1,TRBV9,CASSPYPAGGLAENNEQFF
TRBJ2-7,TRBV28,CASSSVRDRDYEQYF
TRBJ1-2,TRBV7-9,CASSSEVYGYTF
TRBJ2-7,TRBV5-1,CASSLGPTDYEQYF
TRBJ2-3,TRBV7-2,CASSPRLAGARDTQYF
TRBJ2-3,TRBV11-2,CASSSGQGERADTQYF